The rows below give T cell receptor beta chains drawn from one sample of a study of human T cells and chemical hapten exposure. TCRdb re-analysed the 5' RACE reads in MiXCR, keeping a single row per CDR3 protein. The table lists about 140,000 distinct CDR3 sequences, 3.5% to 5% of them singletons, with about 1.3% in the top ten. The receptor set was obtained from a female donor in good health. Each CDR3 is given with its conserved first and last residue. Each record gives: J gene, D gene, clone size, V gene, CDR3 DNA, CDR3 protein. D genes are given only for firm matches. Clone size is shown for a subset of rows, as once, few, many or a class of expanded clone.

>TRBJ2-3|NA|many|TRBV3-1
TGTGCCAGCAGCCAATTATCTGGATCGGTGGATACGCAGTATTTT
CASSQLSGSVDTQYF
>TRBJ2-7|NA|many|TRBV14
TGTGCCAGCAGCCGGAGGCCTGGGAGCCTAACTTACGAGCAGTACTTC
CASSRRPGSLTYEQYF
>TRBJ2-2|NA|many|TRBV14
TGTGCCAGCAGCCCTATTTCGGTCGCGAACACCGGGGAGCTGTTTTTT
CASSPISVANTGELFF
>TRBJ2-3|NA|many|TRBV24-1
TGTGCCACCAGCCCCTGGGAAGGCACAGATACGCAGTATTTT
CATSPWEGTDTQYF
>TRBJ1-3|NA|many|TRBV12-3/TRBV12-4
TGTGCCAGCAGTTTAGGGGACCGAGACCGGACCGCCATATATTTT
CASSLGDRDRTAIYF
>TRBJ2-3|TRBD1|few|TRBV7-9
TGTGCCAGCAGCACGGGACAGGGGGCCGGAGATACGCAGTATTTT
CASSTGQGAGDTQYF
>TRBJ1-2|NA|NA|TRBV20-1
TGCAGTGCTAGAGATTGGTGGGGGGCCGGTAACTATGGCTACACCTTC
CSARDWWGAGNYGYTF
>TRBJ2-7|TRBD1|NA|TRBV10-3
TGTGCCATCAGTGGCCCCCGACAGGGGGTTTCCTACGAGCAGTACTTC
CAISGPRQGVSYEQYF
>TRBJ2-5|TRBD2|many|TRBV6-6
TGTGCCAGCAGCCCGGGGGGTGGAGAGACCCAGTACTTC
CASSPGGGETQYF
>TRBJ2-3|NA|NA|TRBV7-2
TGTGCCAGCAGCCATACACGAAGTCGGGGGTACAGTTCTCGCACAGATACGCAGTATTTT
CASSHTRSRGYSSRTDTQYF
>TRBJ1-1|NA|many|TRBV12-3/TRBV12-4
TGTGCCAGCACCATAAAATGGGACACCCTGAACACTGAAGCTTTCTTT
CASTIKWDTLNTEAFF
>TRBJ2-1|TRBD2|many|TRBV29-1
TGCAGCGTTGAACAGCGGGGGCTCAATGAGCAGTTCTTC
CSVEQRGLNEQFF
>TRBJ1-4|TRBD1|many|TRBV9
TGTGCCAGCAGCGAGACAGGGCTGAATGAAAAACTGTTTTTT
CASSETGLNEKLFF
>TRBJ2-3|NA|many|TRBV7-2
TGTGCCAGCAGCTTAAGCGTAGCAGTCACAGATACGCAGTATTTT
CASSLSVAVTDTQYF
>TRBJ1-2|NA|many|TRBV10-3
TGTGCCATCATACCCTCGGTGGAGGGAAACTATGGCTACACCTTC
CAIIPSVEGNYGYTF
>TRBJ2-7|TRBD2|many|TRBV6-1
TGTGCCAGCAGTGAAGCGGTGGCGGGGGGCTTTTACGAGCAGTACTTC
CASSEAVAGGFYEQYF
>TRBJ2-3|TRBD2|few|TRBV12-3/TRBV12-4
TGTGCCAGCAGCCATCGAGCGGGGGGGTACAGTGGTACGCAGTATTTT
CASSHRAGGYSGTQYF
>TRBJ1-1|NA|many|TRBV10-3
TGTGCCGTATTAGTGGGAGACACTGAAGCTTTCTTT
CAVLVGDTEAFF
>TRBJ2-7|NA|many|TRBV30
TGTGCCTGGAGTTTAGGCCCCTACGAGCAGTACTTC
CAWSLGPYEQYF
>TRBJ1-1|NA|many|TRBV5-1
TGCGCCAGCAGCTTGGGCCCTAGTTCGATGAACACTGAAGCTTTCTTT
CASSLGPSSMNTEAFF
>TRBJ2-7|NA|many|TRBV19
TGTGCCAGTAGTTATCTGGGGGCGAGCGAGCAGTACTTC
CASSYLGASEQYF
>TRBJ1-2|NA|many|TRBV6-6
TGTGCCAGCAGTTACCCCACAGGGAAGAATGGCTACACCTTC
CASSYPTGKNGYTF
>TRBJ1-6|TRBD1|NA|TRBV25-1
TGTGCCAGCAGTGCCCCGACAGGGGGTAATTCACCCCTCCACTTT
CASSAPTGGNSPLHF
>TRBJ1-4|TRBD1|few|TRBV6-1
TGTGCCAGCAGTTTACTGACAGGGGAGGACGAAAAACTGTTTTTT
CASSLLTGEDEKLFF
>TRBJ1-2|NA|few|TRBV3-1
TGTGCCAGCAGCCAAGAGGGGACACGTCACTATGGCTACACCTTC
CASSQEGTRHYGYTF
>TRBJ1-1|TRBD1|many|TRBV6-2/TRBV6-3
TGTGCCAGCAGTTACACCCGGACAGGGTCTGAAGCTTTCTTT
CASSYTRTGSEAFF
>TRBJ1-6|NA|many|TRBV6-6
TGTGCCAGCAGTATGAGACAGCCCGATTCACCCCTCCACTTT
CASSMRQPDSPLHF
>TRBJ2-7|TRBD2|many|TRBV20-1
TGCAGTGCTCCGAAGAGGCCAGCGGGGTGGGACGAGCAGTACTTC
CSAPKRPAGWDEQYF
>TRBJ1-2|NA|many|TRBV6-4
TGTGCCAGCAGTGAAGAGTTCGGAGCCTATGGCTACACCTTC
CASSEEFGAYGYTF
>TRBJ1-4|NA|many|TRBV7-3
TGTGCCAGCAGCGTCCCCGGAGGCTATAATGAAAAACTGTTTTTT
CASSVPGGYNEKLFF
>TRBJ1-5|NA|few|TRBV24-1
TGTGCCACCAGTGATATTCTCTCGGGGGATAGCAATCAGCCCCAGCATTTT
CATSDILSGDSNQPQHF
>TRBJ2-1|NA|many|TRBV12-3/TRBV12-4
TGTGCCAGCAGGCCGCCAAAAACCTACAATGAGCAGTTCTTC
CASRPPKTYNEQFF
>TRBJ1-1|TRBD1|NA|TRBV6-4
TGTGCCACCACCCCGCGTCAGGGGGAGAAAGGGACTGAAGCTTTCTTT
CATTPRQGEKGTEAFF
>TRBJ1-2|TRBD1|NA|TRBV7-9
TGTGCCAGCACCCCGGACAGGGCCTACTATGGCTACACCTTC
CASTPDRAYYGYTF
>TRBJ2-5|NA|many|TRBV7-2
TGTGCCAGCAGCCCTTGGGAGAACCAAGAGACCCAGTACTTC
CASSPWENQETQYF
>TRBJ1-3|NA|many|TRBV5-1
TGCGCCAGCAGCTTGATCGGGGGCTTCTCTGGAAACACCATATATTTT
CASSLIGGFSGNTIYF
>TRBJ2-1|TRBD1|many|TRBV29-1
TGCAGCGTTGGGGTGGGACAGGGGGCTAGTACGGCCTACAATGAGCAGTTCTTC
CSVGVGQGASTAYNEQFF
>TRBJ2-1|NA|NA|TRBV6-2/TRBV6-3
TGTGCCAGCAGTTACTATGGGACAATAAGCTCCTACAATGAGCAGTTCTTC
CASSYYGTISSYNEQFF
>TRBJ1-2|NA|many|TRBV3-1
TGTGCCAGCAGCCCAGCGTTTTCAGAAGGGTATGGCTACACCTTC
CASSPAFSEGYGYTF
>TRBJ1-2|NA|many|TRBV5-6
TGTGCCAGCACCCTGAGCGGATATGGCTACACCTTC
CASTLSGYGYTF
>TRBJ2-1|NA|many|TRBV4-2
TGTGCCAGCAGCCGAGGGGACGAGCAGTTCTTC
CASSRGDEQFF
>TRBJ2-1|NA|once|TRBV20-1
TGCAGTGCTAGGACAGCTAGTTACAATGAGCAGTTCTTC
CSARTASYNEQFF
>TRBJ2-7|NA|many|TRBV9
TGTGCCAGCAGCGTAGACCCCGGGGGCCAGCTAAGGGGCGAGCAGTACTTC
CASSVDPGGQLRGEQYF
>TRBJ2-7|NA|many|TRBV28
TGTGCCAGCAGACGCACATCGGACTACGAGCAGTACTTC
CASRRTSDYEQYF
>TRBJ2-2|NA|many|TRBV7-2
TGTGCCAACAAACCTCCAGGGCGGGGCGGGAACACCGGGGAGCTGTTTTTT
CANKPPGRGGNTGELFF
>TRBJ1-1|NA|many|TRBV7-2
TGTGCCAGCACCCCAGGGGTGGAAGCTTTCTTT
CASTPGVEAFF
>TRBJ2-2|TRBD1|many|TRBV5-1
TGCGCCAGCAGCCCTCGACAGGGGGCGAGCGCCGGGGAGCTGTTTTTT
CASSPRQGASAGELFF
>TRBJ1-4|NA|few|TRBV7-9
TGTGCCGCCAGCAGGGGAAATGAAAAACTGTTTTTT
CAASRGNEKLFF
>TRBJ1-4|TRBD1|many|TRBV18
TGTGCCAGCTCACCGCTCACAGGGGAACGCGGTGAAAAACTGTTTTTT
CASSPLTGERGEKLFF